Following are 3 T cell receptor beta chains from one sample sequenced in a study of vaccination effects on CD4 cells after COVID-19. Sequencing was performed with immunoSEQ multiplex PCR; in TCRdb, only in-frame clones are kept and a portion is missing. The profile shows 80,000 to 95,000 clones, 60% to 85% of them singletons. Antigen-specific CD4+ T cells expanded by the ViraFEST assay with viral peptide pools were then sequenced. Researchers isolated CD4+ T cells once less than 13 days of culture had elapsed. Participants were vaccinated with two doses of either the BNT162b2 or mRNA-1273 vaccine. The antigens these receptors bind are not known. The sample here was CD4+ T cells from PBMCs cultured with HCoV-OC43 spike peptides, taken after COVID-19 vaccination. Indicated subset: HCoV-OC43 spike overlapping peptide pool stimulation. The receptors were gathered from a human donor who received a COVID-19 vaccine.

This clone was observed once. The chain joins TRBV27 to TRBJ2-7; 11 positions agree with TRBD2. Germline lookup yields CDR1 MNHEY and CDR2 SMNVEV (reference sequence). J gave up 3 bases and V 2 bases, and 3 bases lay outside the gene matches. This CDR3 region has 15 residues. The CDR3 loop reads CASSLLAGGDYEQYV. The CDR3 DNA sequence: TGTGCCAGCAGTTTACTAGCGGGGGGAGACTACGAGCAGTACGTC.

The chain uses TRBV30 and TRBJ1-4, with TRBD1 as a possible D gene (6 bases). Germline V gene data show CDR1 as GTSNPN and CDR2 as SVGIG (reference sequence). Deletions cut 1 base from V and 8 bases from J, with 8 bases between. This CDR3 has 12 residues. For the CDR3, the DNA is TGTGCCTGGAGTGCGACAGGCGAAAAACTGTTTTTT. Amino acid sequence: CAWSATGEKLFF.

This chain connects TRBV9 to TRBJ2-1; a possible D gene is TRBD1 (6 bases). CDR1 is SGDLS, CDR2 YYNGEE, per germline. The CDR3 is 15 amino acids. The V end lost 4 bases, the J end lost 4 bases, and 15 bases lay between the germline ends. Here the CDR3 reads CASSPSGTPYNEQFF. CDR3 nucleotides: TGTGCCAGCAGCCCATCCGGGACACCATACAATGAGCAGTTCTTC. Using reference TRBV9 and TRBJ2-1 for the parts outside the CDR3, the full variable domain is DSGVTQTPKHLITATGQRVTLRCSPRSGDLSVYWYQQSLDQGLQFLIQYYNGEERAKGNILERFSAQQFPDLHSELNLSSLELGDSALYFCASSPSGTPYNEQFFGPGTRLTVL.